Following are 4 T cell receptor beta chains from one sample sequenced in a study of CD8 T cells in ankylosing spondylitis. TCRdb analysed the 5' RACE reads with MiXCR anew, one entry per CDR3 protein. In the table there are about 92,000 distinct CDR3 sequences, approximately 9% of which are singletons. Sequencing was carried out using blood, either unsorted or a sorted T cell fraction (not recorded which). The receptors were gathered from a male donor with ankylosing spondylitis or in good health (not recorded which).

With regard to this clonotype: A much larger clone differs from this one at a single base, so this may be a read error. The chain has TRBV18 and TRBJ2-2; no definite D call. Germline V gene sequence: CDR1 KGHSH, CDR2 LQKENI. Deletions cut 1 base from V and 8 bases from J, with 14 bases between. CDR3 length equals 15 residues. The CDR3 nucleotides read TGTGCCAGCTCACCACGGGCAGGATTGATGGGGGAGCTGTTTTTT. Translation gives CASSPRAGLMGELFF.

This clonotype was found many times. The chain recombines TRBV29-1 with TRBJ2-5; D is unresolved. The CDR3 is made up of 11 amino acids. Germline V gene sequence: CDR1 SQVTM, CDR2 ANQGSEA. With 6 bases removed from V and 5 bases from J, the gap between germline ends came to 10 bases. The CDR3 DNA reads TGCAGCGTGGAGCACAGTGAGACCCAGTACTTC. Translating gives CSVEHSETQYF.

There are many counts of this clonotype. This sequence joins TRBV28 and TRBJ2-7; 9 nucleotides align to TRBD1. Germline lookup yields CDR1 MDHEN and CDR2 SYDVKM. This CDR3 contains 15 residues. Losses at the gene ends were 5 bases for V and 5 bases for J; bases not matched to a gene: 10. The CDR3 DNA follows: TGTGCCAGCAGTACCTCGGGACAGGGTCTCCACGAGCAGTACTTC. Protein product: CASSTSGQGLHEQYF.

Turning to this clonotype: This may come from a read error, since a much larger clone is one base off. The chain combines TRBV5-1 with TRBJ2-1; D might be TRBD2 (6 bases). Per the germline V gene, CDR1 is SGHRS and CDR2 is YFSETQ. The CDR3 is 13 residues long. This CDR3 is CTSSLEGVNEQFF. DNA for the CDR3: TGCACCAGCAGCTTGGAGGGTGTCAATGAGCAGTTCTTC.